What follows are 21 T cell receptor beta chains derived from one specimen sequenced in a study of shared clonotypes between healthy human individuals. Data came from immunoSEQ multiplex PCR; TCRdb stores just in-frame clones and leaves some out. The sample lists approximately 1.5 million clones, 95% to 99% occurring once. The sample taken for sequencing was naive CD4+ T cells sorted from blood. Regarding subset: CD45RA+ positively selected. These receptor sequences come from a man younger than 40 in good health.

The chain joins TRBV6-5 to TRBJ2-1; the match to TRBD2 covers 10 bases. V lost 1 base and J lost 6; bases outside the gene matches: 6. This CDR3 has 16 amino acids. The germline CDR1 and CDR2 sequences are MNHEY and SVGAGI. Here the CDR3 DNA reads TGTGCCAGCAGTTACTGGCTAGCGGGAGTAGGCAATGAGCAGTTCTTC. It specifies CASSYWLAGVGNEQFF.

J is TRBJ2-1 and V is TRBV7-2; D is undetermined. The CDR3 has 16 amino acids. Germline CDR1 is SGHTA and CDR2 is FQGNSA. V lost 2 bases and J 5 bases, leaving 16 bases between the germline ends. CDR3 coding DNA: TGTGCCAGCAGCTTATGGGTAACCTTCAGGCACAATGAGCAGTTCTTC. Translating gives CASSLWVTFRHNEQFF. Full variable domain (outside the CDR3, taken from reference TRBV7-2 and TRBJ2-1): GAGVSQSPSNKVTEKGKDVELRCDPISGHTALYWYRQSLGQGLEFLIYFQGNSAPDKSGLPSDRFSAERTGGSVSTLTIQRTQQEDSAVYLCASSLWVTFRHNEQFFGPGTRLTVL.

V usage is TRBV20-1 and J usage is TRBJ1-1; D unclear. Germline V gene sequence: CDR1 DFQATT, CDR2 SNEGSKA (reference sequence). The CDR3 spans 11 residues. The CDR3 DNA reads TGCATGTATACTGGGGACACTGAAGCTTTCTTT. As protein: CMYTGDTEAFF.

CDR3 nucleotide sequence: TGCGCCAGCAGTGAGAATACGCGGGCCGGGGAGCTGTTTTTT. Protein sequence: CASSENTRAGELFF. This chain joins TRBV10-2 and TRBJ2-2, with D possibly being TRBD2 (5 bases). The germline V gene has CDR1 WSHSY and CDR2 SAAADI. Deletions cut 2 bases from V and 6 bases from J, with 10 bases between. The CDR3 has 14 residues.

The V call is TRBV5-8, the J call TRBJ1-1; no clear D. Trimming removed 1 base at V and 0 bases at J, with 4 bases between. The CDR3 contains 13 residues. CDR1 and CDR2 (germline): SGHTS, YDEGEE. The CDR3 sequence is CASSLQLNTEAFF. The DNA of the CDR3 is TGTGCCAGCAGCTTGCAGCTGAACACTGAAGCTTTCTTT.

V and J are TRBV4-3 and TRBJ2-2; no clear D gene. This CDR3 has 18 amino acids. Germline-derived CDR1 and CDR2 are LGHNA and YSLEER. V dropped 0 bases and J dropped 1 base, with 15 bases sitting between them. The CDR3 protein is CASSQELAALGNTGELFF. CDR3 coding DNA: TGCGCCAGCAGCCAAGAGCTCGCGGCTCTGGGGAACACCGGGGAGCTGTTTTTT.

The chain has TRBV9 and TRBJ1-2; 9 bases match TRBD1. CDR3 size: 16 residues. V lost 4 bases, J lost 0 bases, and 7 bases stayed unmatched. Germline lookup yields CDR1 SGDLS and CDR2 YYNGEE. CDR3 nucleotide sequence: TGTGCCAGCAGCAATACAGGGGGCAACTCTAACTATGGCTACACCTTC. Amino acid sequence: CASSNTGGNSNYGYTF.

This chain uses TRBV9 with TRBJ2-4; D is uncertain. CDR3 length: 16 residues. Germline-derived CDR1 and CDR2 are SGDLS and YYNGEE. Trimming cost V 0 bases and J 0 bases, with 10 bases left between them. The CDR3 reads CASSVESRLAKNIQYF. CDR3 coding DNA: TGTGCCAGCAGCGTAGAATCTAGACTAGCCAAAAACATTCAGTACTTC.

In the case of this clone: This same CDR3 is encoded by further DNA sequences in the sample. The chain links TRBV5-1 to TRBJ2-3; tentatively, D is TRBD1 (5 bases). Trimming cost V 0 bases and J 1 base, with 6 bases left between them. Germline-derived CDR1 and CDR2 are SGHRS and YFSETQ. The CDR3 consists of 14 residues. CDR3 loop: CASSLEGGTDTQYF. In DNA, the CDR3 is TGCGCCAGCAGCTTGGAAGGGGGCACAGATACGCAGTATTTT. Drawing the rest from reference TRBV5-1 and TRBJ2-3, the complete variable domain is KAGVTQTPRYLIKTRGQQVTLSCSPISGHRSVSWYQQTPGQGLQFLFEYFSETQRNKGNFPGRFSGRQFSNSRSEMNVSTLELGDSALYLCASSLEGGTDTQYFGPGTRLTVL.

The J gene is TRBJ2-1, the V gene TRBV10-2, with TRBD2 matching over 15 bases. This CDR3 is 18 amino acids long. V lost 6 bases, J lost 0 bases, and 6 bases stayed unmatched. Germline CDR1 WSHSY, CDR2 SAAADI. The CDR3 bases are TGCGCCAGCAGACGGACTAGCGGGAGGGCCCACTCCTACAATGAGCAGTTCTTC. Protein product: CASRRTSGRAHSYNEQFF.

The V gene is TRBV9, the J gene TRBJ2-4; D unresolved. This CDR3 has 14 amino acids. Between the trimmed V and J ends, which lost 6 bases and 0 bases, there was a span of 10 bases. Germline CDR1 SGDLS, CDR2 YYNGEE. This CDR3 reads CASTGTLAKNIQYF. The DNA for the CDR3 is TGTGCCAGCACCGGCACCCTAGCCAAAAACATTCAGTACTTC.

Note on this clone: In the same sample, other DNA sequences code for this CDR3. V usage is TRBV5-1 and J usage is TRBJ2-7, with D uncertain. The CDR3 loop spans 13 amino acids. The germline V gene encodes CDR1 SGHRS and CDR2 YFSETQ. Deletions cut 4 bases from V and 0 bases from J, with 8 bases between. Here the CDR3 reads CASSGVSSYEQYF. CDR3 bases: TGCGCCAGCAGCGGGGTCAGCTCCTACGAGCAGTACTTC. Filled out from reference TRBV5-1 and TRBJ2-7, the complete variable domain reads KAGVTQTPRYLIKTRGQQVTLSCSPISGHRSVSWYQQTPGQGLQFLFEYFSETQRNKGNFPGRFSGRQFSNSRSEMNVSTLELGDSALYLCASSGVSSYEQYFGPGTRLTVT.

The rearrangement links TRBV11-2 to TRBJ2-2, with TRBD2 matching over 13 bases. This CDR3 is 18 amino acids long. CDR1 is SGHAT, CDR2 FQNNGV, per germline. V was pared by 5 bases and J by 6 bases, with 12 bases of the junction left unmatched. CDR3 sequence (DNA): TGTGCCAGCAGCACTCTCCCACTAGCGGGAGGGCCCTCCGGGGAGCTGTTTTTT. Translating it yields CASSTLPLAGGPSGELFF.

This chain joins TRBV11-2 and TRBJ1-4; D might be TRBD1 (5 bases). This CDR3 has 14 residues. Trimming shortened V by 5 bases and J by 5 bases, and 12 bases separated the two germline ends. Germline V lookup: CDR1 SGHAT, CDR2 FQNNGV. The CDR3 bases are TGTGCCAGCAGCCGGTTAGGGGTGAATGAAAAACTGTTTTTT. Its protein is CASSRLGVNEKLFF.

This rearrangement joins TRBV13 to TRBJ2-7; D is unresolved. The CDR3 has 13 amino acids. Germline CDR1 and CDR2: PRHDT and FYEKMQ (reference sequence). V shed 1 base and J shed 1 base, with 5 bases lying between them. CDR3 DNA: TGTGCCAGCAGCTTAGAGGTATCCTACGAGCAGTACTTC. Amino acids: CASSLEVSYEQYF.

The chain has TRBV5-4 and TRBJ2-7, with 9 bases matching TRBD1. V lost 0 bases, J lost 7 bases, and 11 bases stayed unmatched. There are 16 residues in the CDR3. Per the germline V gene, CDR1 is SGHNT and CDR2 is YYREEE (reference sequence). CDR3 bases: TGTGCCAGCAGCTTGGGGAGAGACAGGGGGACTCGGGAGCAGTACTTC. It yields the protein CASSLGRDRGTREQYF.

The rearrangement uses TRBV6-6 and TRBJ2-3; TRBD2 agrees at 7 bases. The V gene end was trimmed by 8 bases and the J gene end by 2 bases; junction bases not matched to a gene: 4. The germline gives CDR1 MNHNY, CDR2 SVGAGI (reference sequence). This CDR3 has 13 residues. The CDR3 here is CASSLADTDTQYF. The CDR3 DNA follows: TGTGCCAGCTCCCTAGCGGACACAGATACGCAGTATTTT.

This sequence joins TRBV7-3 and TRBJ2-5; maybe TRBD2 (6 bases). The CDR3 sequence is 13 residues long. Germline V gives CDR1 SGHTA, CDR2 FQGTGA. Between the trimmed V and J ends, which lost 5 bases and 3 bases, there was a span of 10 bases. This chain's CDR3 is CASSAGTEETQYF. The CDR3 DNA reads TGTGCCAGCAGCGCGGGGACCGAAGAGACCCAGTACTTC.

The J gene is TRBJ1-2, the V gene TRBV27; TRBD1 agrees at 11 bases. The CDR3 has 17 amino acids. Germline CDR1 reads MNHEY; CDR2 reads SMNVEV (reference sequence). Unmatched junction bases numbered 11, after V lost 4 bases and J lost 4 bases. The CDR3 DNA is TGTGCCAGCAGTTCTCCCGCCGGGACAGGGGGTGGCTATGGCTACACCTTC. Protein: CASSSPAGTGGGYGYTF.

The chain has TRBV6-1 and TRBJ1-2; 8 bases match TRBD1. The germline V gene has CDR1 MNHNS and CDR2 SASEGT. V lost 7 bases to trimming and J lost 2 bases; unmatched junction nucleotides: 6. This CDR3 is 14 amino acids long. This CDR3 is CASIMDRVNYGYTF. The CDR3 nucleotides are TGTGCCAGCATTATGGACAGGGTAAACTATGGCTACACCTTC.

The rearrangement uses TRBV18 and TRBJ2-7; D not certain. In germline, CDR1 is KGHSH, CDR2 LQKENI. The length of the CDR3 is 15 residues. Trimming took 2 bases from V and 0 from J, leaving 11 bases between them. The CDR3 loop is CASSPDQFSSYEQYF. Here the CDR3 DNA reads TGTGCCAGCTCACCAGATCAGTTTAGCTCCTACGAGCAGTACTTC.